A single sample gave rise to the 21 T cell receptor beta chains below, sequenced in a study of radiotherapy plus CTLA-4 blockade in lung cancer. Profiled with immunoSEQ multiplex PCR; TCRdb holds only in-frame clones, not every one. The sample lists under 25,000 clones, 73% occurring once. The sample was peripheral blood, taken from a patient treated with radiotherapy plus ipilimumab. The receptors shown here come from a human donor with non-small cell lung cancer who had stable disease on radiotherapy plus ipilimumab.

This chain connects TRBV6-1 to TRBJ2-1, with 7 bases that match TRBD1. V lost 2 bases, J lost 0 bases, and 4 bases stayed unmatched. The CDR3 is 16 residues long. Germline values: CDR1 MNHNS, CDR2 SASEGT. This chain's CDR3 is CASSESGQSSYNEQFF. The CDR3 DNA follows: TGTGCCAGCAGTGAATCGGGACAGAGCTCCTACAATGAGCAGTTCTTC.

CDR3 bases: TGTGCCAGCCTCCCCCTCCTGAGTAGCAATCAGCCCCAGCATTTT. It codes for CASLPLLSSNQPQHF. The chain links TRBV6-5 to TRBJ1-5; D unclear. Germline V gives CDR1 MNHEY, CDR2 SVGAGI. The ends were cut back, 8 bases at V and 0 bases at J, with 14 bases in the middle. The CDR3 contains 15 residues.

V and J are TRBV7-6 and TRBJ2-1; 9 bases match TRBD2. Germline CDR1 SGHVS, CDR2 FNYEAQ. After removal of 5 bases from V and 7 bases from J, the junction contained 9 bases not matched to a gene. The CDR3 has 15 residues. In DNA form, the CDR3 reads TGTGCCAGCAGCCTTGGCGGGAGGGCCCGGAATGAGCAGTTCTTC. Protein: CASSLGGRARNEQFF.

This chain uses TRBV5-6 with TRBJ1-5, with a possible D match to TRBD1 (5 bases). The CDR3 totals 16 residues. Germline CDR1 and CDR2: SGHDT and YYEEEE. V lost 0 bases to trimming and J lost 9 bases, with 19 bases between them. CDR3 sequence: CASSLGTGGARGPQHF. The CDR3, as DNA: TGTGCCAGCAGCTTGGGTACAGGTGGGGCTCGTGGGCCCCAGCATTTT.

This rearrangement joins TRBV25-1 to TRBJ2-7; tentatively, D is TRBD1 (5 bases). This CDR3 contains 12 residues. CDR1 and CDR2 from the germline V gene are MGHDK and SYGVNS. V gave up 8 bases and J gave up 1 base, with 9 bases separating them. The chain's CDR3 is CASLDSSYEQYF. The CDR3 DNA is TGTGCCAGCCTCGACAGTTCCTACGAGCAGTACTTC.

This chain connects TRBV10-1 to TRBJ2-3; 11 bases are a match to TRBD2. The CDR3 sequence is 18 residues long. Germline CDR1 is WNHNN and CDR2 is SYGVQD (reference sequence). The V gene end was trimmed by 6 bases and the J gene end by 1 base; junction bases not matched to a gene: 12. The CDR3 region has the DNA TGCGCCAGCAGACAACTAGCGGGGGTGACTATCTGCACAGATACGCAGTATTTT. It encodes CASRQLAGVTICTDTQYF.

This clone was seen only once. The chain recombines TRBV6-5 with TRBJ1-5; perhaps TRBD1 as D (6 bases). Trimming cost V 8 bases and J 4 bases, with 12 bases left between them. This CDR3 spans 13 amino acids. Germline-derived CDR1 and CDR2 are MNHEY and SVGAGI. CDR3 sequence reads: CASSETGNQPQHF. The CDR3 nucleotides are TGTGCCAGCTCGGAGACAGGAAATCAGCCCCAGCATTTT.

The rearrangement links TRBV5-4 to TRBJ2-5, with D possibly being TRBD2 (7 bases). The length of the CDR3 is 16 residues. V was clipped by 3 bases and J by 5 bases, with 20 bases between them. Germline assignment: CDR1 SGHNT and CDR2 YYREEE (reference sequence). The CDR3 bases are TGTGCCAGCAGCTCCCATGATGCGGGGGCGTGGGAGACCCAGTACTTC. The encoded protein is CASSSHDAGAWETQYF.

The gene calls are TRBV7-2 and TRBJ2-2; D is unresolved. The CDR3 runs 14 residues. Trimming took off 1 base at V and 5 bases at J, with 8 bases between the two ends. Germline-derived CDR1 and CDR2 are SGHTA and FQGNSA. Here the CDR3 reads CASSLGAETGELFF. In DNA, the CDR3 is TGTGCCAGCAGCTTAGGGGCAGAGACCGGGGAGCTGTTTTTT.

The chain uses TRBV5-5 and TRBJ1-4; D gene ambiguous. Germline CDR1 reads SGHKS; CDR2 reads YYEKEE (reference sequence). The CDR3 spans 16 residues. V dropped 3 bases and J dropped 7 bases, with 19 bases sitting between them. The CDR3 loop is CASSSIRDTGSEKLFF. The DNA for the CDR3 is TGTGCCAGCAGCTCGATACGCGACACTGGAAGTGAAAAACTGTTTTTT.

This clone is medium-sized in the sample. V and J are TRBV19 and TRBJ2-7; 7 bases match TRBD2. Germline V CDR1 and CDR2: LNHDA, SQIVND (reference sequence). Trimming cost V 3 bases and J 2 bases; bases outside gene matches: 4. This CDR3 spans 14 amino acids. CDR3 amino acids: CASSMRAGAYEQYF. CDR3 nucleotides: TGTGCCAGTAGTATGCGGGCGGGGGCCTACGAGCAGTACTTC.

The chain combines TRBV11-2 with TRBJ2-1; the D gene is possibly TRBD1 (5 bases). The CDR3 extends over 15 amino acids. Trimming pared 3 bases from V and 9 bases from J, leaving 18 bases between. CDR1 is SGHAT, CDR2 FQNNGV, per germline. In nucleotides, the CDR3 is TGTGCCAGCAGCTTCGCCGTCAGGGAAAGGGGTGAGCAGTTCTTC. The encoded protein is CASSFAVRERGEQFF. Full variable domain (outside the CDR3, taken from reference TRBV11-2 and TRBJ2-1): EAGVAQSPRYKIIEKRQSVAFWCNPISGHATLYWYQQILGQGPKLLIQFQNNGVVDDSQLPKDRFSAERLKGVDSTLKIQPAKLEDSAVYLCASSFAVRERGEQFFGPGTRLTVL.

The chain employs TRBV19 and TRBJ2-2; no firm D call. V lost 4 bases and J lost 1, with 19 bases in between. CDR3 length equals 18 residues. Germline V lookup: CDR1 LNHDA, CDR2 SQIVND (reference sequence). CDR3 nucleotides: TGTGCCAGTAGTAGGTTGTCAGGATACACAAAGAACACCGGGGAGCTGTTTTTT. The encoded protein is CASSRLSGYTKNTGELFF.

This rearrangement joins TRBV6-4 to TRBJ1-1; D remains ambiguous. V was cut by 4 bases and J by 0 bases, with 6 bases left in between. This CDR3 comprises 13 residues. The germline V gene has CDR1 MRHNA and CDR2 SNTAGT. The CDR3 DNA reads as TGTGCCAGCAGTGTCAAGTTGAACACTGAAGCTTTCTTT. Translating it yields CASSVKLNTEAFF.

The sample holds a few counts of this clone. V usage is TRBV19 and J usage is TRBJ2-2; 10 bases are shared with TRBD2. The CDR3 is 18 amino acids. Germline-derived CDR1 and CDR2 are LNHDA and SQIVND (reference sequence). Losses at the gene ends were 5 bases for V and 5 bases for J; bases not matched to a gene: 14. CDR3 coding DNA: TGTGCCAGTAGTCATTACCGCCTAGCGGGAGTGGGAACCGGGGAGCTGTTTTTT. Translating it yields CASSHYRLAGVGTGELFF.

This clone was recorded only once. The chain has TRBV5-1 and TRBJ2-5; D remains ambiguous. Germline CDR1 and CDR2: SGHRS and YFSETQ. The CDR3 totals 13 residues. The V gene lost 4 bases and the J gene lost 4 bases, with 11 bases spanning the gap. The CDR3 sequence is CASSPPHGETQYF. As DNA, the CDR3 is TGCGCCAGCAGCCCCCCTCACGGAGAGACCCAGTACTTC.

The chain is built from TRBV18 and TRBJ2-2, with 11 bases aligning to TRBD2. This CDR3 has 17 residues. Trimming at V came to 3 bases and at J to 4 bases, leaving 7 bases not matched to a gene. Germline CDR1 KGHSH, CDR2 LQKENI. This CDR3 is CASSPGGGTSGTGELFF. DNA of the CDR3: TGTGCCAGCTCACCCGGAGGCGGGACTAGCGGCACCGGGGAGCTGTTTTTT.

The chain is built from TRBV6-5 and TRBJ1-1; D remains unclear. The CDR3 has 16 residues. The V end was cut by 4 bases, the J end by 0 bases, with 15 bases between. Germline V gene lookup returns CDR1 MNHEY and CDR2 SVGAGI. The CDR3, as DNA: TGTGCCAGCAGTTCCTCCGTAGGACGTATGAACACTGAAGCTTTCTTT. Protein sequence: CASSSSVGRMNTEAFF.

This clone appeared a few times. The rearrangement uses TRBV28 and TRBJ2-5, with 8 bases lining up with TRBD2. The CDR3 totals 16 residues. Germline values: CDR1 MDHEN, CDR2 SYDVKM. V was clipped by 6 bases and J by 3 bases; unmatched bases: 12. The CDR3 sequence is CASSPSGTGGEETQYF. In DNA, the CDR3 is TGTGCCAGCAGCCCCTCCGGGACGGGGGGGGAAGAGACCCAGTACTTC.

This sequence joins TRBV7-2 and TRBJ2-7, with 9 bases that match TRBD2. Germline CDR1 SGHTA, CDR2 FQGNSA. The CDR3 contains 15 residues. The ends lost 5 bases at V and 0 bases at J; junction bases unmatched: 5. CDR3 sequence (DNA): TGTGCCAGCAGCCGGACGACTAGCGGCTCCTACGAGCAGTACTTC. Protein: CASSRTTSGSYEQYF. The full variable domain, in which reference TRBV7-2 and TRBJ2-7 provide the parts outside the CDR3, is GAGVSQSPSNKVTEKGKDVELRCDPISGHTALYWYRQSLGQGLEFLIYFQGNSAPDKSGLPSDRFSAERTGGSVSTLTIQRTQQEDSAVYLCASSRTTSGSYEQYFGPGTRLTVT.

The chain links TRBV4-1 to TRBJ1-3; perhaps TRBD1 as D (5 bases). The CDR3 runs 15 residues. The germline V gene encodes CDR1 MGHRA and CDR2 YSYEKL. V gave up 3 bases and J gave up 0 bases, with 9 bases separating them. Here the CDR3 DNA reads TGCGCCAGCAGCCATCGACAGCTCTCTGGAAACACCATATATTTT. Translating it yields CASSHRQLSGNTIYF.